These T cell receptor beta chains were read from a single sample in a study of shared clonotypes between healthy human individuals. TCRdb's copy holds only in-frame clones and misses some; the assay was immunoSEQ multiplex PCR. Of over 2 million clones in the sample, approximately 90% were seen once. Sequencing was done on a sample of naive CD4+ T cells from PBMCs. These receptors originate from a man aged 18 to 30 in good health. Some clones in this sample may be carry-over from other donors' samples. Each CDR3 is given with its conserved first and last residue. The D gene is left open where the match is weak. Rows give clone size only sometimes, using once, few, many, or a class for an expanded clone.

CDR3: CASSLTSVNTGELFF; DNA: TGCGCCAGCAGCTTGACTAGCGTGAACACCGGGGAGCTGTTTTTT; J: TRBJ2-2; size: few; D: TRBD2; V: TRBV5-1
CDR3: CASSFPGRRVDQPQHF; DNA: TGTGCCAGCAGCTTCCCCGGGAGACGAGTCGATCAGCCCCAGCATTTT; J: TRBJ1-5; size: few; D: NA; V: TRBV7-9
CDR3: CASKIAGDTDTQYF; DNA: TGTGCCAGCAAGATAGCGGGAGACACAGATACGCAGTATTTT; J: TRBJ2-3; size: NA; D: TRBD2; V: TRBV6-6
CDR3: CASSLGTSGRSLADTQYF; DNA: TGCGCCAGCAGCTTGGGTACTAGCGGGAGGTCCCTTGCAGATACGCAGTATTTT; J: TRBJ2-3; size: NA; D: TRBD2; V: TRBV5-1
CDR3: CASSHLLAGSSGANVLTF; DNA: TGTGCCAGCAGCCACCTACTAGCGGGGAGCTCTGGGGCCAACGTCCTGACTTTC; J: TRBJ2-6; size: NA; D: TRBD2; V: TRBV4-2
CDR3: CASSLDGLAYTKNIQYF; DNA: TGCGCCAGCAGCTTGGACGGGCTAGCATATACCAAAAACATTCAGTACTTC; J: TRBJ2-4; size: NA; D: NA; V: TRBV5-1
CDR3: CASSVGWERDTGELFF; DNA: TGTGCCAGTAGCGTTGGGTGGGAGAGAGACACCGGGGAGCTGTTTTTT; J: TRBJ2-2; size: NA; D: NA; V: TRBV19
CDR3: CASSFTTTEAFF; DNA: TGTGCCAGCAGCTTTACAACGACTGAAGCTTTCTTT; J: TRBJ1-1; size: NA; D: NA; V: TRBV2
CDR3: CASRLVYGFGYTF; DNA: TGTGCAAGTCGCTTAGTCTATGGGTTTGGCTACACCTTC; J: TRBJ1-2; size: NA; D: NA; V: TRBV12-2
CDR3: CASSDVKATNEKLFF; DNA: TGTGCCAGCAGCGACGTAAAAGCAACTAATGAAAAACTGTTTTTT; J: TRBJ1-4; size: NA; D: NA; V: TRBV7-8
CDR3: CASRGRGGNTEAFF; DNA: TGTGCCAGCAGGGGTCGGGGTGGGAACACTGAAGCTTTCTTT; J: TRBJ1-1; size: NA; D: NA; V: TRBV7-2
CDR3: CASSFWLSGANVLTF; DNA: TGTGCCAGCAGTTTTTGGCTCTCTGGGGCCAACGTCCTGACTTTC; J: TRBJ2-6; size: NA; D: NA; V: TRBV28
CDR3: CASSIRRGPSTDTQYF; DNA: TGTGCCAGCAGCATTAGACGGGGCCCTAGCACAGATACGCAGTATTTT; J: TRBJ2-3; size: NA; D: NA; V: TRBV7-6
CDR3: CASSPGTRHAEAFF; DNA: TGTGCCAGCAGTCCCGGGACAAGACACGCTGAAGCTTTCTTT; J: TRBJ1-1; size: NA; D: NA; V: TRBV28
CDR3: CASSQEEYGYTF; DNA: TGCGCCAGCAGCCAGGAGGAATATGGCTACACCTTC; J: TRBJ1-2; size: NA; D: NA; V: TRBV4-1
CDR3: CAISGGGVNQPQHF; DNA: TGTGCCATCAGTGGAGGAGGTGTTAATCAGCCCCAGCATTTT; J: TRBJ1-5; size: NA; D: NA; V: TRBV10-3
CDR3: CSVGGRGTDTQYF; DNA: TGCAGCGTTGGGGGGAGAGGCACAGATACGCAGTATTTT; J: TRBJ2-3; size: once; D: NA; V: TRBV29-1
CDR3: CASSPAGYVYNEQFF; DNA: TGTGCCAGCAGCCCTGCGGGGTACGTCTACAATGAGCAGTTCTTC; J: TRBJ2-1; size: once; D: NA; V: TRBV7-8
CDR3: CASSASTGLPYEQYF; DNA: TGTGCCAGCAGTGCCTCGACGGGACTGCCCTACGAGCAGTACTTC; J: TRBJ2-7; size: NA; D: NA; V: TRBV2
CDR3: CASSGGEFGPDTQYF; DNA: TGTGCCAGCAGCGGGGGGGAGTTTGGGCCAGATACGCAGTATTTT; J: TRBJ2-3; size: NA; D: TRBD2; V: TRBV5-4
CDR3: CASSMTGQLAGRTDTQYF; DNA: TGTGCCAGTAGTATGACAGGCCAATTAGCGGGGCGCACAGATACGCAGTATTTT; J: TRBJ2-3; size: NA; D: TRBD2; V: TRBV19
CDR3: CASSLVGYTEAFF; DNA: TGTGCCAGCAGTTTAGTTGGGTACACTGAAGCTTTCTTT; J: TRBJ1-1; size: NA; D: NA; V: TRBV28
CDR3: CASRSQPREGGYTF; DNA: TGTGCCAGCAGGTCGCAGCCGAGGGAGGGAGGCTACACCTTC; J: TRBJ1-2; size: NA; D: NA; V: TRBV6-5
CDR3: CASSQESRGPYGYTF; DNA: TGCGCCAGCAGCCAAGAGTCAAGGGGGCCGTATGGCTACACCTTC; J: TRBJ1-2; size: NA; D: TRBD1; V: TRBV4-3
CDR3: CASSQALTRGYTF; DNA: TGTGCCAGCAGCCAAGCCCTAACAAGGGGCTACACCTTC; J: TRBJ1-2; size: few; D: NA; V: TRBV4-2
CDR3: CASSQETLAGGGSGETQYF; DNA: TGTGCCAGCAGCCAAGAGACACTAGCGGGAGGGGGTAGTGGGGAGACCCAGTACTTC; J: TRBJ2-5; size: once; D: TRBD2; V: TRBV4-2
CDR3: CASSPPERLEAFF; DNA: TGTGCCAGCTCACCCCCCGAGCGTCTTGAAGCTTTCTTT; J: TRBJ1-1; size: once; D: NA; V: TRBV18
CDR3: CASSFRGAYNEQFF; DNA: TGTGCCAGCAGCTTTAGGGGAGCCTACAATGAGCAGTTCTTC; J: TRBJ2-1; size: NA; D: NA; V: TRBV2
CDR3: CASSVGSGGETQYF; DNA: TGTGCCAGCAGCGTAGGGTCAGGCGGGGAGACCCAGTACTTC; J: TRBJ2-5; size: NA; D: NA; V: TRBV9
CDR3: CASSTTREQYF; DNA: TGTGCCAGCAGCACTACGAGGGAGCAGTACTTC; J: TRBJ2-7; size: NA; D: NA; V: TRBV2
CDR3: CATAEERSNQPQHF; DNA: TGTGCCACCGCTGAAGAGCGGAGCAATCAGCCCCAGCATTTT; J: TRBJ1-5; size: NA; D: NA; V: TRBV10-3
CDR3: CASSSQGGYPEQYF; DNA: TGTGCCAGCAGCTCACAGGGAGGTTACCCCGAGCAGTACTTC; J: TRBJ2-7; size: NA; D: NA; V: TRBV5-5
CDR3: CASSVEEGPHTEAFF; DNA: TGTGCCAGCAGCGTAGAGGAGGGGCCCCACACTGAAGCTTTCTTT; J: TRBJ1-1; size: NA; D: NA; V: TRBV9
CDR3: CAISESREYYEQYF; DNA: TGTGCCATCAGTGAGTCGCGGGAATACTACGAGCAGTACTTC; J: TRBJ2-7; size: NA; D: NA; V: TRBV10-3
CDR3: CASKPAGVNWQPQHF; DNA: TGTGCCAGCAAACCCGCCGGAGTTAACTGGCAGCCCCAGCATTTT; J: TRBJ1-5; size: NA; D: NA; V: TRBV28
CDR3: CASSHAQGGRTGELFF; DNA: TGTGCCAGCAGCCACGCACAGGGTGGTCGCACCGGGGAGCTGTTTTTT; J: TRBJ2-2; size: once; D: NA; V: TRBV5-4
CDR3: CASSFWGVGAPLHF; DNA: TGTGCCAGCAGCTTTTGGGGTGTCGGGGCTCCCCTCCACTTT; J: TRBJ1-6; size: NA; D: NA; V: TRBV5-6
CDR3: CASSPKQRPYSNQPQHF; DNA: TGTGCCAGCAGTCCCAAACAGCGACCATATAGCAATCAGCCCCAGCATTTT; J: TRBJ1-5; size: NA; D: NA; V: TRBV28
CDR3: CASSPGLAGELFF; DNA: TGTGCCAGCAGCCCGGGACTAGCCGGGGAGCTGTTTTTT; J: TRBJ2-2; size: NA; D: TRBD2; V: TRBV5-5
CDR3: CASSALQGTGNTIYF; DNA: TGTGCCAGCAGCGCATTACAGGGAACTGGAAACACCATATATTTT; J: TRBJ1-3; size: once; D: NA; V: TRBV9
CDR3: CASSLQGPGETQYF; DNA: TGCGCCAGCAGCCTACAGGGACCAGGGGAGACCCAGTACTTC; J: TRBJ2-5; size: NA; D: NA; V: TRBV5-1
CDR3: CASSVTGRETQYF; DNA: TGTGCCAGCAGCGTGACAGGGCGAGAGACCCAGTACTTC; J: TRBJ2-5; size: NA; D: TRBD1; V: TRBV7-9
CDR3: CASSSDRGQETQYF; DNA: TGTGCCAGCAGCTCGGACAGGGGTCAAGAGACCCAGTACTTC; J: TRBJ2-5; size: NA; D: TRBD1; V: TRBV7-9
CDR3: CASGLGLAGVGETQYF; DNA: TGTGCTAGTGGTTTGGGGTTAGCGGGAGTCGGGGAGACCCAGTACTTC; J: TRBJ2-5; size: NA; D: TRBD2; V: TRBV12-5
CDR3: CASSSSPGLGRNEQFF; DNA: TGCGCCAGCAGCTCCTCGCCGGGACTAGGGCGGAATGAGCAGTTCTTC; J: TRBJ2-1; size: NA; D: TRBD2; V: TRBV5-1
CDR3: CASSLFTYEQYF; DNA: TGTGCCAGCAGTTTATTCACCTACGAGCAGTACTTC; J: TRBJ2-7; size: NA; D: NA; V: TRBV27